This T cell receptor (beta chain) was observed in a study of T cell clusters in autoimmune cytopenias (dated by TCRdb to about 2019). About the investigation overall: A median TRB sequencing depth of 50,000 to 65,000 reads per sample was reached, and a median of roughly 2,500 distinct TRB clonotypes per sample was obtained. Alongside healthy, CLL and autoimmune hepatitis controls, autoimmune cytopenia patients had their peripheral blood TRB and IGH repertoires sequenced at active disease and again during treatment follow-up. The study aimed to test whether autoimmune cytopenia patients carry a disease-specific immune repertoire signature usable as a blood-based biomarker. The full study reports these points: GLIPH suggested that primary autoimmune cytopenia patients lacked physiological T cell clusters: roughly 50 clusters were exclusive to healthy donors versus 17 exclusive to patients. TRB repertoire shifts, with less even repertoires observed in secondary cytopenia and CLL, were mostly attributed to lymphoma bias rather than autoimmunity. Healthy donors showed almost three-fold more exclusive TRB clusters than active autoimmune hepatitis patients, consistent with an autoimmunity-wide signature. The T cell clusters were only ever defined in silico, so experimental validation of their functional role was still needed. The cluster-lack signature was not seen for secondary cytopenia versus CLL, apparently masked by the dominant lymphoma-associated repertoire.

CDR1 is given as SGHDT and CDR2 as YYEEEE, both from the germline V gene. The CDR3, from cysteine to phenylalanine, totals 15 residues. DNA for this receptor is not on file. TRB rearrangements were amplified by multiplex PCR following a touch-down protocol, with the TRB-A and TRB-B primer pools mixed in one tube. Illumina adapters and sample indices were added to the amplicons through two consecutive PCR reactions using Phusion HS II polymerase. Amplicons were gel-purified with the NucleoSpin Gel and PCR Clean-up kit, then quantified by Qubit and quality-checked on an Agilent 2100 Bioanalyzer. Sequencing of the libraries was done on an Illumina MiSeq with paired-end, single-indexed, 600-cycle runs. As for the original processing: MiXCR version 2.1.12, together with the default MiXCR reference library, was used to align and assemble the TRB reads. A clone was defined by each unique CDR3 nucleotide sequence, and the analysis included only productive sequences with two or more reads. Alpha-parameterized diversity profiles (alpha 0 to 5), including the Shannon (alpha 1) and Simpson (alpha 2) indices, were computed with an R script to assess repertoire diversity. The tcR package was used to compute combinatorial TRB VJ usage, which was then compared between cohorts by principal component analysis with ade4. Using GLIPH, TCRbeta CDR3s were clustered on pairs of cohorts matched for age and read depth, and a Wilcoxon test was used to compare cluster frequencies. Reads reprocessed by TCRdb are summarized as one entry per CDR3 protein sequence, and DNA is absent. None of the V and J calls come from the authors' own analysis; TCRdb made them. The table held for this sample gives thousands of distinct CDR3 sequences. Clones ranked in the top ten supply around 3.3% of the sample.

For each sample, TRB amplification used approximately 230 ng of peripheral blood genomic DNA, equal to roughly 38,000 genome equivalents. By frequency, this clonotype is medium-sized (0.01 to 0.1%), with no count recorded. This clone's antigen is unknown. This sequence uses TRBV5-6 and TRBJ2-1. Sequencing was carried out using peripheral blood. This clonotype was obtained from a human donor with an autoimmune cytopenia or autoimmune hepatitis (not recorded which). The CDR3 amino acid sequence is: CASSRSGNSYNEQFF.